One and the same sample provided the 30 T cell receptor beta chains below, sequenced in a study of T cell responses to AZD1222 COVID-19 vaccine. Here immunoSEQ multiplex PCR was the method, and the copy in TCRdb shows in-frame clones only, minus some. This sample has tens of thousands of clones, with 87% found just once. Sequenced material: peripheral blood, taken 28 days after the second AZD1222 dose. The receptors were gathered from an adult who received the AZD1222 COVID-19 vaccine.

The chain joins TRBV6-6 to TRBJ1-1; D is possibly TRBD1 (6 bases). CDR1 and CDR2 (germline): MNHNY, SVGAGI (reference sequence). Trimming removed 2 bases at V and 6 bases at J, with 10 bases between. This CDR3 contains 13 residues. The CDR3 reads CASSYAGDSEAFF. CDR3 coding DNA: TGTGCCAGCAGTTACGCAGGGGATTCTGAAGCTTTCTTT.

CDR3 sequence: CASSPLASGSRDEQYF. DNA of the CDR3: TGTGCCAGCAGCCCCCTGGCTAGCGGGAGTAGGGACGAGCAGTACTTC. This sequence joins TRBV7-6 and TRBJ2-7; 10 bases agree with TRBD2. The CDR3 runs 16 residues. J lost 5 bases, V lost 5 bases, and 12 bases had no gene match. Germline V lookup: CDR1 SGHVS, CDR2 FNYEAQ.

The CDR3 DNA reads as TGTGCCAGTAGTTTATCCTCCGGGACAGGTCTCTCACCCCTCCACTTT. Its protein product is CASSLSSGTGLSPLHF. V is TRBV19 and J is TRBJ1-6; 8 nucleotides align to TRBD1. Germline V gene sequence: CDR1 LNHDA, CDR2 SQIVND (reference sequence). The CDR3 is 16 amino acids. V dropped 5 bases and J dropped 10; count of bases not matched to a gene: 13. The full variable domain, completed using reference TRBV19 and TRBJ1-6, is DGGITQSPKYLFRKEGQNVTLSCEQNLNHDAMYWYRQDPGQGLRLIYYSQIVNDFQKGDIAEGYSVSREKKESFPLTVTSAQKNPTAFYLCASSLSSGTGLSPLHFGNGTRLTVT.

This clone has a single count. This chain joins TRBV19 and TRBJ1-4; a possible D gene is TRBD1 (5 bases). V was clipped by 7 bases and J by 4 bases, with 25 bases between them. The CDR3 is 18 residues long. CDR1 is LNHDA, CDR2 SQIVND, per germline (reference sequence). The CDR3 DNA reads TGTGCCAGTACCACACCGGGACTAGGCGTGATGGATAATGAAAAACTGTTTTTT. Encoded protein: CASTTPGLGVMDNEKLFF.

The chain combines TRBV29-1 with TRBJ1-3, with 9 bases matching TRBD1. The junction had 7 bases not matched to a gene; V was cut back by 8 bases and J by 2 bases. The germline V gene encodes CDR1 SQVTM and CDR2 ANQGSEA. The CDR3 runs to 14 residues. CDR3: CSFRTGETGNTIYF. CDR3 nucleotides: TGCAGCTTTAGGACAGGGGAGACTGGAAACACCATATATTTT.

The table lists this clone with a few counts. The chain is built from TRBV7-2 and TRBJ2-3; D gene unclear. The CDR3 runs 15 residues. V dropped 5 bases and J dropped 4 bases, with 16 bases sitting between them. Germline V lookup: CDR1 SGHTA, CDR2 FQGNSA. Written as DNA, the CDR3 is TGTGCCAGCAGCCAATGGAATGTGGCCGCAGATACGCAGTATTTT. It translates to CASSQWNVAADTQYF.

The gene calls are TRBV10-3 and TRBJ2-7; TRBD2 matches at 7 bases. This CDR3 spans 14 amino acids. Germline V gene sequence: CDR1 ENHRY, CDR2 SYGVKD. The junction had 9 bases not matched to a gene; V was cut back by 3 bases and J by 7 bases. The CDR3 region is CAISEGRPGGEQYF. In DNA form, the CDR3 reads TGTGCCATCAGTGAAGGGCGGCCGGGAGGTGAGCAGTACTTC.

V is TRBV24-1 and J is TRBJ2-1, with 10 positions matching TRBD2. Per germline, CDR1 KGHDR and CDR2 SFDVKD. V dropped 6 bases and J dropped 7; count of bases not matched to a gene: 8. CDR3 length: 15 amino acids. CDR3 protein: CATSPSGRARNEQFF. The DNA for the CDR3 is TGTGCCACCAGTCCAAGCGGGAGGGCCCGAAATGAGCAGTTCTTC.

The rearrangement uses TRBV18 and TRBJ1-2; D is undetermined. V gave up 2 bases and J gave up 4 bases, with 11 bases separating them. CDR1 and CDR2 (germline): KGHSH, LQKENI. The CDR3 runs 14 residues. This chain's CDR3 is CASSPEEVSYGYTF. CDR3 DNA sequence: TGTGCCAGCTCACCAGAGGAGGTTTCCTATGGCTACACCTTC.

The chain employs TRBV29-1 and TRBJ2-3; 9 nucleotides agree with TRBD2. This CDR3 spans 18 amino acids. From germline, CDR1 is SQVTM and CDR2 ANQGSEA. Trimming at V came to 5 bases and at J to 2 bases, leaving 17 bases not matched to a gene. CDR3: CSVSPLLAGGPDTDTQYF. The CDR3 DNA reads TGCAGCGTTTCCCCCCTTTTGGCGGGAGGGCCCGACACAGATACGCAGTATTTT.

The chain links TRBV19 to TRBJ1-5; TRBD1 agrees at 7 bases. The CDR3 is 16 amino acids. CDR1 is LNHDA and CDR2 is SQIVND in the germline V gene (reference sequence). V lost 3 bases, J lost 6 bases, and 11 bases stayed unmatched. The CDR3 is CASSINWTGRIQPQHF. The CDR3 nucleotides are TGTGCCAGTAGTATTAACTGGACAGGTCGTATTCAGCCCCAGCATTTT.

The chain couples TRBV30 to TRBJ2-1; 11 positions match TRBD1. This CDR3 contains 13 residues. V was clipped by 2 bases and J by 10 bases; unmatched bases: 4. Germline CDR1 GTSNPN, CDR2 SVGIG (reference sequence). Here the CDR3 reads CAWSPRTGGEQFF. CDR3 bases: TGTGCCTGGAGTCCCCGGACAGGGGGCGAGCAGTTCTTC. Combining the CDR3 with reference TRBV30 and TRBJ2-1 gives the whole variable domain SQTIHQWPATLVQPVGSPLSLECTVEGTSNPNLYWYRQAAGRGLQLLFYSVGIGQISSEVPQNLSASRPQDRQFILSSKKLLLSDSGFYLCAWSPRTGGEQFFGPGTRLTVL.

V is TRBV3-1 (or the pseudogene TRBV3-2) and J is TRBJ2-1, with TRBD1 matching 7 bases. Germline CDR1 reads LGHDT; CDR2 reads YNNKEL (reference sequence). Germline trimming cut 5 bases from V and 4 bases from J; bases unmatched to any gene: 5. This CDR3 comprises 14 residues. The CDR3: CASSSQTGYNEQFF. The CDR3 nucleotides are TGTGCCAGCAGCTCCCAGACAGGGTACAATGAGCAGTTCTTC.

The chain recombines TRBV19 with TRBJ1-6, with TRBD1 identical over 12 bases. V shed 5 bases, J shed 10 bases, and the junction held 6 bases outside the gene matches. The CDR3 runs 15 residues. The germline gives CDR1 LNHDA, CDR2 SQIVND (reference sequence). CDR3 loop: CASSPGTGGGSPLHF. CDR3 DNA: TGTGCCAGTAGTCCGGGGACAGGGGGCGGATCACCCCTCCACTTT.

This chain links TRBV29-1 with TRBJ2-7, with 7 bases matching TRBD2. The CDR3 runs 11 residues. V dropped 4 bases and J dropped 13; count of bases not matched to a gene: 10. Germline V lookup: CDR1 SQVTM, CDR2 ANQGSEA. CDR3 region: CSVVRSGRDYF. The CDR3 DNA sequence: TGCAGCGTTGTGAGGAGTGGGAGGGATTACTTC.

The count of this clone is one. V and J are TRBV7-8 and TRBJ2-1, with D possibly TRBD2 on 5 matching bases. The germline V and J ends were trimmed by 5 bases and 9 bases, with 20 bases remaining between them. The CDR3 contains 15 residues. Germline V gene lookup returns CDR1 SGHVS and CDR2 FQNEAQ. The CDR3 DNA is TGTGCCAGCAGCCCAGGACTGCCGGGAAGCAGTGAGCAGTTCTTC. Translation: CASSPGLPGSSEQFF.

V and J are TRBV6-2 or TRBV6-3 and TRBJ1-5; 7 bases align to TRBD1. The V gene's germline CDR1 is MNHEY and CDR2 SVGEGT. J gave up 8 bases and V 5 bases, and 15 bases lay outside the gene matches. CDR3 size: 16 residues. The CDR3 DNA sequence: TGTGCCAGCAGTCGAACCCCCGGGACCACAGGGGAGCCCCAGCATTTT. Amino acids: CASSRTPGTTGEPQHF.

The chain recombines TRBV27 with TRBJ1-6; tentatively, D is TRBD1 (6 bases). Looked up from germline, CDR1 is MNHEY and CDR2 is SMNVEV (reference sequence). V gave up 2 bases and J gave up 0 bases, with 8 bases separating them. The length of the CDR3 is 16 residues. CDR3 nucleotides: TGTGCCAGCAGTTTACGGGGGCTCTCCTATAATTCACCCCTCCACTTT. Translation gives CASSLRGLSYNSPLHF.

This chain uses TRBV5-5 with TRBJ1-2; no clear D. Germline-derived CDR1 and CDR2 are SGHKS and YYEKEE (reference sequence). The V and J ends lost 0 bases and 10 bases respectively, with 16 bases between them. The CDR3 is made up of 14 amino acids. CDR3 in amino acids: CASSLAPEGFDYTF. The CDR3 DNA is TGTGCCAGCAGCTTGGCCCCCGAGGGTTTTGACTACACCTTC.

V gene TRBV7-2 combines with J gene TRBJ1-5; 7 bases map to TRBD1. The CDR3 has 16 amino acids. The V gene end was trimmed by 2 bases and the J gene end by 3 bases; junction bases not matched to a gene: 7. CDR1 is SGHTA and CDR2 is FQGNSA in the germline V gene. The CDR3 DNA reads as TGTGCCAGCAGCTTACGCCAGGGGGGGAACAATCAGCCCCAGCATTTT. This sequence encodes CASSLRQGGNNQPQHF.

The chain employs TRBV29-1 and TRBJ1-2; 7 nucleotides align to TRBD1. This CDR3 has 15 amino acids. The germline V gene has CDR1 SQVTM and CDR2 ANQGSEA. The V and J ends lost 0 bases and 7 bases, in that order; junction bases with no gene match: 11. This chain's CDR3 is CSVEDRRSTGVGYTF. The DNA for the CDR3 is TGCAGCGTTGAAGACCGCAGATCCACAGGGGTTGGCTACACCTTC.

J is TRBJ1-3 and V is TRBV19; D is uncertain. The ends were cut back, 4 bases at V and 4 bases at J, with 8 bases in the middle. CDR1 and CDR2 (germline): LNHDA, SQIVND (reference sequence). This CDR3 has 13 amino acids. The CDR3: CASSTPGGNTIYF. As DNA, the CDR3 is TGTGCCAGTAGTACGCCCGGGGGAAACACCATATATTTT. Full variable domain (remainder filled in from reference TRBV19 and TRBJ1-3): DGGITQSPKYLFRKEGQNVTLSCEQNLNHDAMYWYRQDPGQGLRLIYYSQIVNDFQKGDIAEGYSVSREKKESFPLTVTSAQKNPTAFYLCASSTPGGNTIYFGEGSWLTVV.

This clone was picked up a small number of times. The rearrangement links TRBV19 to TRBJ1-2; D is ambiguous. The CDR3 length is 13 residues. Germline CDR1 LNHDA, CDR2 SQIVND (reference sequence). V was clipped by 5 bases and J by 4 bases, with 11 bases between them. CDR3 bases: TGTGCCAGTAGTTCGGCGAAACTCTATGGCTACACCTTC. Amino acid sequence: CASSSAKLYGYTF.

This clone showed up just a few times. CDR3 protein: CASSVVWEPSSPLHF. In DNA, the CDR3 is TGTGCCAGCAGCGTAGTTTGGGAACCCAGCTCACCCCTCCACTTT. The chain combines TRBV9 with TRBJ1-6, with D unresolved. Trimming removed 0 bases from V and 10 bases from J, with 14 bases in between. CDR1 is SGDLS and CDR2 is YYNGEE in the germline V gene. The CDR3 length is 15 residues.

DNA for the CDR3: TGTGCCAGCAGCTTCAGGGTCCAAGAGACCCAGTACTTC. Encoded protein: CASSFRVQETQYF. The chain couples TRBV7-9 to TRBJ2-5, with TRBD1 as a possible D gene (5 bases). V was clipped by 3 bases and J by 1 base, with 6 bases between them. The CDR3 has 13 residues. Germline V lookup: CDR1 SEHNR, CDR2 FQNEAQ (reference sequence).

This chain connects TRBV10-3 to TRBJ2-1; D possibly corresponds to TRBD1 (5 bases). The CDR3 has 14 amino acids. Trimming stripped 3 bases from V and 7 bases from J, with 13 bases between. Germline V gene lookup returns CDR1 ENHRY and CDR2 SYGVKD. The CDR3 protein is CAISDRADGNEQFF. CDR3 nucleotides: TGTGCCATCAGTGACAGGGCTGATGGGAATGAGCAGTTCTTC.

In its sample, this clone was seen a few times. This chain's CDR3 is CSASTVKGDRDSGNTIYF. CDR3 bases: TGCAGTGCTAGTACTGTCAAGGGAGACAGGGATTCTGGAAACACCATATATTTT. This chain connects TRBV20-1 to TRBJ1-3, with 7 bases fitting TRBD1. The germline CDR1 and CDR2 sequences are DFQATT and SNEGSKA (reference sequence). V was clipped by 3 bases and J by 1 base; unmatched bases: 15. The CDR3 contains 18 residues.

The chain couples TRBV2 to TRBJ2-1; D may be TRBD2 (6 bases). The CDR3 consists of 15 residues. V lost 2 bases and J lost 5, with 13 bases in between. Germline V gene lookup returns CDR1 SNHLY and CDR2 FYNNEI. The DNA for the CDR3 is TGTGCCAGCAGTGAACTGAGGGAGGTCAACAATGAGCAGTTCTTC. Translation: CASSELREVNNEQFF. The complete variable domain, with remaining parts taken from reference TRBV2 and TRBJ2-1, reads EPEVTQTPSHQVTQMGQEVILRCVPISNHLYFYWYRQILGQKVEFLVSFYNNEISEKSEIFDDQFSVERPDGSNFTLKIRSTKLEDSAMYFCASSELREVNNEQFFGPGTRLTVL.

This chain uses TRBV19 with TRBJ1-2, with a tentative D call TRBD1 (5 bases). Germline V lookup: CDR1 LNHDA, CDR2 SQIVND (reference sequence). The CDR3 sequence is 13 residues long. The V end was cut by 5 bases, the J end by 1 base, with 8 bases between. In nucleotides, the CDR3 is TGTGCCAGTAGTCTGACAGTTAACTATGGCTACACCTTC. Translation: CASSLTVNYGYTF.

The chain couples TRBV7-9 to TRBJ2-5; TRBD1 or TRBD2 may be the D gene (6 bases each). The germline V and J ends were trimmed by 7 bases and 4 bases, with 16 bases remaining between them. This CDR3 comprises 14 residues. The V gene's germline CDR1 is SEHNR and CDR2 FQNEAQ (reference sequence). The CDR3 spells CASTQKGGAETQYF. The CDR3 bases are TGTGCCAGCACGCAGAAGGGGGGCGCAGAGACCCAGTACTTC.